This T cell receptor (beta chain) is from a study of T cell changes during pregnancy in multiple sclerosis. The CDR3 extends over 10 amino acids. V was trimmed by 1 base and J by 8 bases, leaving 5 bases between them. Germline loops: CDR1 GTSNPN, CDR2 SVGIG (reference sequence). Clones were sequenced by immunoSEQ multiplex PCR, and TCRdb holds only the in-frame ones, with some missing. The table lists about 79,000 clones, under 95% of them singletons, with 0.45% to 0.6% in the top ten. This receptor was taken from a female donor with multiple sclerosis, enrolled in a pregnancy study. The chain recombines TRBV30 with TRBJ1-1; TRBD1 is a possible D gene (5 bases). Material: CD4+ T cells from peripheral blood mononuclear cells, obtained in the second trimester of pregnancy. The CDR3 here is CAWSGQEAFF. The CDR3 nucleotides are TGTGCCTGGAGTGGACAGGAAGCTTTCTTT.